This record concerns one T cell receptor (beta chain) sequence. The antigen is unknown. This record belongs to a study of shared clonotypes between healthy human individuals. General study results and limits: Only a few donors were included, so the genetic and exposure-history diversity represented was limited.

CDR3 size: 15 residues. Germline trimming cut 6 bases from V and 7 bases from J; bases unmatched to any gene: 10. The germline CDR1 and CDR2 sequences are SGHVS and FQNEAQ. An even split of each subset's genomic DNA across several immunoSEQ plates was performed. This table comes from immunoSEQ multiplex PCR, and its TCRdb copy is limited to in-frame clones, with some not included. Among about 700,000 clones listed, 90% to 95% were seen once. Terminally differentiated effector memory CD45RA+ cells were excluded from the naive CD8 cells, which were CD45RO-negative and positively selected for CCR7. Nashville, Tennessee was home to all donors, who were Caucasian adults.

The sequencing sample was made of naive CD8+ T cells sorted from blood. This receptor was obtained from a young man in good health. The J gene is TRBJ2-1, the V gene TRBV7-8, with 9 bases identical to TRBD2. CDR3 loop: CASRHQAGGGNEQFF. In DNA, the CDR3 is TGTGCCAGCAGGCACCAAGCGGGAGGTGGGAATGAGCAGTTCTTC.